The 26 T cell receptor beta chains given below trace back to one sample, sequenced in a study of T cells in Graves' hyperthyroidism and ophthalmopathy. Authors of the study amplified TCR beta CDR3 regions from RNA transcripts. A first-round RT-PCR of the TCR CDR3 used the HTBI primer set. TCRdb independently ran MiXCR on the multiplex PCR reads; one entry per CDR3 protein. In the table there are under 400,000 distinct CDR3 sequences, about 20% of which are singletons. The source material was blood. The receptors stem from a woman in her 50s with Graves' hyperthyroidism.

The chain combines TRBV5-8 with TRBJ2-2; D gene uncertain. The germline CDR1 and CDR2 sequences are SGHTS and YDEGEE. Between the trimmed V and J ends, which lost 2 bases and 6 bases, there was a span of 14 bases. The CDR3 loop spans 15 amino acids. The CDR3 bases are TGTGCCAGCAGCTTAGAGAGGCTCAACCCCGGGGAGCTGTTTTTT. Its translation is CASSLERLNPGELFF.

This clonotype came up a few times. This CDR3 is CATSGGGISYEQYF. Here the CDR3 DNA reads TGTGCCACCAGCGGAGGGGGCATCTCCTACGAGCAGTACTTC. This rearrangement joins TRBV15 to TRBJ2-7; a weak D match, TRBD1 (7 bases). Per the germline V gene, CDR1 is LNHNV and CDR2 is YYDKDF (reference sequence). This CDR3 region has 14 residues. Between the trimmed V and J ends, which lost 5 bases and 0 bases, there was a span of 11 bases.

This clonotype has just a few counts. This chain uses TRBV18 with TRBJ2-7; TRBD1 matches at 10 bases. Trimming at V came to 1 base and at J to 6 bases, leaving 9 bases not matched to a gene. The CDR3 spans 16 residues. Germline values: CDR1 KGHSH, CDR2 LQKENI. The CDR3 here is CASSPRPGQGFGEQYV. CDR3 nucleotide sequence: TGTGCCAGCTCACCACGACCGGGACAGGGGTTCGGCGAGCAGTACGTC.

This chain joins TRBV20-1 and TRBJ1-1, with TRBD1 as a possible D gene (6 bases). Per germline, CDR1 DFQATT and CDR2 SNEGSKA (reference sequence). Trimming shortened V by 3 bases and J by 3 bases, and 14 bases separated the two germline ends. The CDR3 spans 14 residues. In DNA, the CDR3 is TGCAGTGCTAGGAAGACAGGAACAGACACTGAAGCTTTCTTT. Translation gives CSARKTGTDTEAFF.

There are a few counts of this clonotype. This chain joins TRBV12-3 or TRBV12-4 and TRBJ2-1; 10 bases are a match to TRBD2. The CDR3 is made up of 15 amino acids. V lost 6 bases to trimming and J lost 7 bases; unmatched junction nucleotides: 9. As DNA, the CDR3 is TGTGCCAGCAGCCAGAGCGGGGGGGCCCAAAATGAGCAGTTCTTC. This translates into CASSQSGGAQNEQFF.

V is TRBV12-3 or TRBV12-4 and J is TRBJ1-4, with a weak D call TRBD1 (6 bases). V was pared by 1 base and J by 8 bases, with 17 bases between. The CDR3 is 16 amino acids. Written as DNA, the CDR3 is TGTGCCAGCAGTTTAGGCGACCAGGGGAAAGGCGAAAAACTGTTTTTT. As protein: CASSLGDQGKGEKLFF.

This clonotype was picked up a small number of times. This chain uses TRBV12-3 or TRBV12-4 with TRBJ1-1, with 7 bases fitting TRBD1. CDR3 length equals 13 residues. After removal of 7 bases from V and 6 bases from J, the junction contained 8 bases not matched to a gene. The CDR3 is CASTSRQGSEAFF. DNA of the CDR3: TGTGCCAGCACCTCAAGACAGGGCTCTGAAGCTTTCTTT.

The chain joins TRBV2 to TRBJ2-3, with a tentative D call TRBD2 (5 bases). The CDR3 runs 15 residues. Germline-derived CDR1 and CDR2 are SNHLY and FYNNEI. V lost 4 bases and J 0 bases, leaving 11 bases between the germline ends. CDR3 sequence: CASSVDLSSTDTQYF. The CDR3 coding sequence is TGTGCCAGCAGTGTGGACTTATCTAGCACAGATACGCAGTATTTT.

This clonotype has just a few counts. The chain recombines TRBV10-1 with TRBJ2-2; the D gene could be TRBD1 or TRBD2 (5 bases each). Trimming removed 2 bases at V and 7 bases at J, with 17 bases between. The CDR3 runs 16 residues. The V gene's germline CDR1 is WNHNN and CDR2 SYGVQD (reference sequence). The CDR3: CASSEMGTRDGGELFF. Here the CDR3 DNA reads TGCGCCAGCAGTGAGATGGGAACCCGGGACGGCGGGGAGCTGTTTTTT.

This clonotype was seen many times. V gene TRBV20-1 combines with J gene TRBJ2-7; D may be TRBD1 (6 bases). CDR3 size: 13 residues. CDR1 and CDR2 from the germline V gene are DFQATT and SNEGSKA (reference sequence). V was pared by 5 bases and J by 0 bases, with 11 bases between. The CDR3 coding sequence is TGCAGTGCTCAAAGGACAGCCTCCTACGAGCAGTACTTC. This translates into CSAQRTASYEQYF.

The chain is built from TRBV15 and TRBJ1-5; the D gene is possibly TRBD1 (6 bases). V was clipped by 0 bases and J by 5 bases, with 20 bases between them. Germline V CDR1 and CDR2: LNHNV, YYDKDF (reference sequence). There are 18 residues in the CDR3. The CDR3 coding sequence is TGTGCCACCAGCAGAGATCTTAACGCAGGGGAAGGATATCAGCCCCAGCATTTT. Its protein product is CATSRDLNAGEGYQPQHF.

This clonotype was counted a few times. V is TRBV6-6 and J is TRBJ2-5; D gene unclear. V was pared by 2 bases and J by 2 bases, with 3 bases between. The germline CDR1 and CDR2 sequences are MNHNY and SVGAGI (reference sequence). The CDR3 has 12 residues. The CDR3 DNA reads as TGTGCCAGCAGTTACCAACAAGAGACCCAGTACTTC. This codes for CASSYQQETQYF.

The rearrangement uses TRBV19 and TRBJ1-1; the match to TRBD1 covers 9 bases. The trim removed 4 bases at V and 4 bases at J, leaving 16 bases unmatched. This CDR3 region has 18 residues. Germline V gives CDR1 LNHDA, CDR2 SQIVND (reference sequence). CDR3 amino acids: CASSSEGQGRFVGTEAFF. The CDR3 DNA is TGTGCCAGTAGTAGTGAAGGACAGGGGAGGTTTGTGGGCACTGAAGCTTTCTTT.

This clonotype was recorded at least ten times. V usage is TRBV20-1 and J usage is TRBJ2-5, with D unresolved. This CDR3 has 13 amino acids. The ends were cut back, 2 bases at V and 2 bases at J, with 9 bases in the middle. CDR1 and CDR2 (germline): DFQATT, SNEGSKA (reference sequence). The DNA for the CDR3 is TGCAGTGCTAGAATAGACGGTCAAGAGACCCAGTACTTC. This gives the protein CSARIDGQETQYF.

This clonotype was seen more than once but under ten times. The V and J genes are TRBV27 and TRBJ2-1; 10 bases are shared with TRBD2. Germline-derived CDR1 and CDR2 are MNHEY and SMNVEV (reference sequence). J was trimmed by 9 bases and V by 5 bases; bases with no gene match: 10. CDR3 length: 15 residues. The DNA for the CDR3 is TGTGCCAGCAGTCCCCTGAGCGGGGGGGCCCCTGAGCAGTTCTTC. The encoded protein is CASSPLSGGAPEQFF.

This clonotype came up many times. The chain is built from TRBV11-2 and TRBJ1-6; TRBD1 agrees at 8 bases. The germline gives CDR1 SGHAT, CDR2 FQNNGV. J lost 8 bases, V lost 5 bases, and 11 bases had no gene match. This CDR3 is built from 16 residues. CDR3 nucleotides: TGTGCCAGCAGCCCAGGACAGGGAAAAAAGGATTCACCCCTCCACTTT. Amino acids: CASSPGQGKKDSPLHF. Drawing the rest from reference TRBV11-2 and TRBJ1-6, the complete variable domain is EAGVAQSPRYKIIEKRQSVAFWCNPISGHATLYWYQQILGQGPKLLIQFQNNGVVDDSQLPKDRFSAERLKGVDSTLKIQPAKLEDSAVYLCASSPGQGKKDSPLHFGNGTRLTVT.

In its sample, this clonotype was seen a few times. The chain joins TRBV4-1 to TRBJ2-7; the match to TRBD2 covers 7 bases. The V and J ends lost 7 bases and 3 bases, in that order; junction bases with no gene match: 12. This CDR3 has 15 amino acids. CDR1 and CDR2 (germline): MGHRA, YSYEKL. Here the CDR3 DNA reads TGCGCCAGCACCGATAGTGGGGCTAGCGGCTACGAGCAGTACTTC. This encodes CASTDSGASGYEQYF.

Ten or more counts support this clonotype. The rearrangement links TRBV6-1 to TRBJ1-1, with D perhaps TRBD1 (6 bases). Trimming removed 4 bases at V and 6 bases at J, with 9 bases between. The CDR3 runs 12 residues. Per germline, CDR1 MNHNS and CDR2 SASEGT. CDR3 sequence: CASSVQGSEAFF. DNA of the CDR3: TGTGCCAGCAGTGTACAGGGATCTGAAGCTTTCTTT.

This clonotype was observed many times. The chain combines TRBV6-1 with TRBJ2-1; 11 nucleotides align to TRBD1. The CDR3 runs to 17 residues. V gave up 5 bases and J gave up 4 bases; unmatched junction bases: 10. From germline, CDR1 is MNHNS and CDR2 SASEGT. The CDR3 is CASSSRTGGSSYNEQFF. For the CDR3, the DNA is TGTGCCAGCAGTTCGCGGACAGGGGGCAGTAGTTACAATGAGCAGTTCTTC.

This clonotype has a handful of counts. J is TRBJ1-2 and V is TRBV10-1; 7 nucleotides agree with TRBD1. Germline assignment: CDR1 WNHNN and CDR2 SYGVQD (reference sequence). V lost 2 bases, J lost 8 bases, and 5 bases stayed unmatched. This CDR3 is built from 13 residues. The CDR3 DNA follows: TGCGCCAGCAGTGAGAACAGGGGTGGCGGCTACACCTTC. Encoded protein: CASSENRGGGYTF.

The chain has TRBV14 and TRBJ2-3; 11 nucleotides line up with TRBD2. The germline V gene has CDR1 SGHDN and CDR2 FVKESK. This CDR3 spans 16 amino acids. The V gene end was trimmed by 5 bases and the J gene end by 4 bases; junction bases not matched to a gene: 8. This chain's CDR3 is CASSYLAGGRPDTQYF. The CDR3 DNA follows: TGTGCCAGCAGCTACCTAGCGGGAGGTCGCCCAGATACGCAGTATTTT.

This clonotype was recorded a few times. J is TRBJ1-2 and V is TRBV12-3 or TRBV12-4; 8 positions agree with TRBD1. The trim removed 6 bases at V and 0 bases at J, leaving 9 bases unmatched. This CDR3 region has 16 residues. DNA of the CDR3: TGTGCCAGCAGGTGGACAGGGTTTGAAACTAACTATGGCTACACCTTC. It encodes CASRWTGFETNYGYTF.

Remarks on this clonotype: This clone may be a read error of a much larger clone one base away. This chain connects TRBV2 to TRBJ2-3; 10 bases match TRBD1. Germline CDR1 and CDR2: SNHLY and FYNNEI. The CDR3 length is 17 residues. Here the CDR3 reads CASGELGTGDGYRTQYF. The CDR3 DNA follows: TGTGCCAGCGGTGAATTAGGGACAGGGGATGGTTACCGTACGCAGTATTTT.

V gene TRBV6-5 combines with J gene TRBJ2-1, with D uncertain. Germline CDR1 and CDR2: MNHEY and SVGAGI. The germline V and J ends were trimmed by 0 bases and 9 bases, with 18 bases remaining between them. The CDR3 spans 16 residues. CDR3 DNA: TGTGCCAGCAGTTACTCTCCCACAGTAGCCTTTGGTGAGCAGTTCTTC. As protein: CASSYSPTVAFGEQFF.

In this sample, this clonotype turned up many times. The chain couples TRBV5-1 to TRBJ2-1; no reliable D call. V was clipped by 0 bases and J by 6 bases, with 10 bases between them. Germline values: CDR1 SGHRS, CDR2 YFSETQ. The CDR3 covers 14 residues. The CDR3 loop is CASSLEGVTNEQFF. The CDR3 nucleotides read TGCGCCAGCAGCTTGGAAGGAGTAACCAATGAGCAGTTCTTC.

This clonotype appeared many times. The chain couples TRBV3-1 to TRBJ2-5; unclear D gene. V was cut by 0 bases and J by 1 base, with 9 bases left in between. The CDR3 consists of 15 residues. Germline loops: CDR1 LGHDT, CDR2 YNNKEL (reference sequence). The CDR3 sequence: CASSQDLAAQETQYF. The CDR3 DNA reads as TGTGCCAGCAGCCAAGATTTGGCCGCCCAAGAGACCCAGTACTTC.